Sequencing of this T cell receptor beta chain was carried out in a study of cytomegalovirus exposure and HLA in healthy donors. The primer mix had 60 Vbeta and 13 Jbeta primers. Produced via immunoSEQ multiplex PCR; TCRdb's table is partial and in-frame only. The profile covers 100,000 to 150,000 clones, with more than 65% appearing a single time and 1.8% taken by the ten largest. This clone occurred once. The trim removed 5 bases at V and 6 bases at J, leaving 6 bases unmatched. The CDR3 is 14 residues long. CDR1 is MNHNS, CDR2 SASEGT, per germline. The source material was PBMCs. This TCR came from a man aged 18-30 years in good health and CMV-seronegative. The chain uses TRBV6-1 and TRBJ1-5; 8 positions match TRBD1. The DNA of the CDR3 is TGTGCCAGCAGTCGGGACAGGACAAGTCAGCCCCAGCATTTT. This codes for CASSRDRTSQPQHF.